These 24 T cell receptor beta chains share one sample of origin, sequenced in a study of blood T cell repertoires in COVID-19. Assay used: immunoSEQ multiplex PCR; TCRdb lists only in-frame clones, some missing. The table includes about 49,000 clones, around 86% detected once. The source material was peripheral blood. The receptors come from a woman aged 80 or over with COVID-19, enrolled during active disease.

V is TRBV6-5 and J is TRBJ1-5; the D gene is possibly TRBD1 (6 bases). Trimming left V 5 bases short and J 4 bases short, with 12 bases between. CDR1 is MNHEY and CDR2 is SVGAGI in the germline V gene. The CDR3 extends over 14 amino acids. CDR3 amino acids: CASSKYRVNQPQHF. CDR3 sequence (DNA): TGTGCCAGCAGTAAATACAGGGTTAATCAGCCCCAGCATTTT.

J is TRBJ2-5 and V is TRBV30; the match to TRBD1 covers 8 bases. This CDR3 is 14 amino acids long. Germline V CDR1 and CDR2: GTSNPN, SVGIG (reference sequence). V lost 2 bases to trimming and J lost 5 bases; unmatched junction nucleotides: 7. CDR3 region: CAWSSGRGLETQYF. DNA for the CDR3: TGTGCCTGGAGTTCTGGCAGGGGGCTTGAGACCCAGTACTTC.

This chain uses TRBV27 with TRBJ2-1; D is uncertain. Germline assignment: CDR1 MNHEY and CDR2 SMNVEV (reference sequence). This CDR3 contains 12 residues. V was shortened by 4 bases and J by 4 bases, with 5 bases between the two germline ends. The CDR3 sequence is CASSSTYNEQFF. CDR3 nucleotides: TGTGCCAGCAGTTCTACTTACAATGAGCAGTTCTTC.

The V gene is TRBV28, the J gene TRBJ2-5; TRBD1 matches 9 bases. Trimming at V came to 2 bases and at J to 4 bases, leaving 8 bases not matched to a gene. This CDR3 region has 16 residues. Germline loops: CDR1 MDHEN, CDR2 SYDVKM. The CDR3 coding sequence is TGTGCCAGCAGTTTAGCCCACAGGGGGCATGGAGAGACCCAGTACTTC. Protein product: CASSLAHRGHGETQYF.

This clone was counted only a few times. The chain is built from TRBV27 and TRBJ2-7, with TRBD1 matching 12 bases. The CDR3 covers 15 residues. The V gene's germline CDR1 is MNHEY and CDR2 SMNVEV (reference sequence). J gave up 7 bases and V 1 base, and 5 bases lay outside the gene matches. The CDR3 sequence: CASSLWGQGAKEQYF. CDR3 nucleotides: TGTGCCAGCAGTTTATGGGGACAGGGGGCTAAAGAGCAGTACTTC.

The chain employs TRBV11-2 and TRBJ1-5; a possible D gene is TRBD1 (5 bases). Trimming removed 5 bases from V and 2 bases from J, with 10 bases in between. The CDR3 is 14 residues long. Germline CDR1 is SGHAT and CDR2 is FQNNGV. For the CDR3, the DNA is TGTGCCAGCAGCCCGGGGGGGGGCAATCAGCCCCAGCATTTT. This sequence encodes CASSPGGGNQPQHF. Full variable domain (remainder filled in from reference TRBV11-2 and TRBJ1-5): EAGVAQSPRYKIIEKRQSVAFWCNPISGHATLYWYQQILGQGPKLLIQFQNNGVVDDSQLPKDRFSAERLKGVDSTLKIQPAKLEDSAVYLCASSPGGGNQPQHFGDGTRLSIL.

The chain joins TRBV7-3 to TRBJ2-1; D gene uncertain. This CDR3 has 13 amino acids. V lost 6 bases and J lost 6, with 12 bases in between. Germline CDR1 is SGHTA and CDR2 is FQGTGA. CDR3 coding DNA: TGTGCCAGCAGGGCTTATCCCCTCAATGAGCAGTTCTTC. Translating gives CASRAYPLNEQFF.

The chain is built from TRBV19 and TRBJ1-5, with 7 positions matching TRBD1. The trim removed 5 bases at V and 2 bases at J, leaving 9 bases unmatched. The germline gives CDR1 LNHDA, CDR2 SQIVND (reference sequence). The CDR3 loop spans 16 amino acids. CDR3 sequence: CASSLQSGQRNQPQHF. The CDR3 bases are TGTGCCAGTAGTCTTCAATCGGGACAGCGCAATCAGCCCCAGCATTTT.

This chain uses TRBV27 with TRBJ1-2; D gene uncertain. Trimming removed 5 bases from V and 2 bases from J, with 6 bases in between. CDR3 length: 12 residues. The germline gives CDR1 MNHEY, CDR2 SMNVEV (reference sequence). The CDR3 DNA sequence: TGTGCCAGCAGTGGCTCGAACTATGGCTACACCTTC. The encoded protein is CASSGSNYGYTF.

The rearrangement uses TRBV27 and TRBJ1-2; a weak D match, TRBD1 (6 bases). CDR1 MNHEY and CDR2 SMNVEV come from the germline V gene (reference sequence). The CDR3 is 14 amino acids. Between the trimmed V and J ends, which lost 3 bases and 2 bases, there was a span of 10 bases. The CDR3: CASSFRGANYGYTF. CDR3 in DNA: TGTGCCAGCAGTTTCAGGGGCGCCAACTATGGCTACACCTTC.

J is TRBJ2-1 and V is TRBV9; 10 nucleotides line up with TRBD2. The CDR3 sequence is 15 residues long. J was trimmed by 9 bases and V by 2 bases; bases with no gene match: 8. CDR1 is SGDLS, CDR2 YYNGEE, per germline. The chain's CDR3 is CASSVSAGGPVEQFF. The CDR3 DNA follows: TGTGCCAGCAGCGTGTCAGCGGGAGGGCCTGTTGAGCAGTTCTTC.

This chain connects TRBV2 to TRBJ2-7; 13 nucleotides align to TRBD2. This CDR3 region has 18 residues. V was clipped by 8 bases and J by 4 bases; unmatched bases: 17. CDR1 and CDR2 from the germline V gene are SNHLY and FYNNEI. CDR3 in DNA: TGTGCCAGCCCCCCCCCAGGGACTAGCGGGGACCCTAGATACGAGCAGTACTTC. This gives the protein CASPPPGTSGDPRYEQYF. The full variable domain, its missing parts supplied by reference TRBV2 and TRBJ2-7, is EPEVTQTPSHQVTQMGQEVILRCVPISNHLYFYWYRQILGQKVEFLVSFYNNEISEKSEIFDDQFSVERPDGSNFTLKIRSTKLEDSAMYFCASPPPGTSGDPRYEQYFGPGTRLTVT.

The chain joins TRBV27 to TRBJ2-2, with a possible D match to TRBD2 (6 bases). From germline, CDR1 is MNHEY and CDR2 SMNVEV (reference sequence). The CDR3 has 13 amino acids. Trimming cost V 8 bases and J 1 base, with 8 bases left between them. The chain's CDR3 is CASRDLNTGELFF. CDR3 coding DNA: TGTGCCAGCCGGGACTTGAACACCGGGGAGCTGTTTTTT.

With regard to this clone: The limits of the CDR3 on the DNA are not certain, so only TCRdb's listed CDR3 is given. This rearrangement joins TRBV21-1 to TRBJ1-3; TRBD1 reflects the table's D call only, with no check against the DNA. TRBV21-1 represents a pseudogene. Both ends counted, the CDR3 spans 18 residues. The CDR3 region is CASSKVWGQGASGNTIYF.

The chain recombines TRBV2 with TRBJ1-1; D is undetermined. V lost 5 bases and J lost 10, with 11 bases in between. Germline V gene data show CDR1 as SNHLY and CDR2 as FYNNEI. The CDR3 spans 11 residues. The CDR3: CASSPDRGAFF. The DNA of the CDR3 is TGTGCCAGCAGTCCCGACCGGGGAGCTTTCTTT.

This chain links TRBV3-1 (or the pseudogene TRBV3-2) with TRBJ2-7, with D perhaps matching TRBD2 (5 bases). The CDR3 has 14 residues. The V end lost 0 bases, the J end lost 6 bases, and 12 bases lay between the germline ends. Germline-derived CDR1 and CDR2 are LGHDT and YNNKEL (reference sequence). As DNA, the CDR3 is TGTGCCAGCAGCCAAGATCAAGGGAGAAGCGAGCAGTACTTC. Protein sequence: CASSQDQGRSEQYF.

The rearrangement joins TRBV19 to TRBJ2-2; D perhaps matches TRBD1 (6 bases). There are 12 residues in the CDR3. The germline gives CDR1 LNHDA, CDR2 SQIVND (reference sequence). Trimming cost V 6 bases and J 15 bases, with 17 bases left between them. The CDR3 sequence is CASSLRGGDVFF. The CDR3 DNA follows: TGTGCCAGTAGCCTACGAGGGGGTGATGTGTTTTTT.

The chain combines TRBV19 with TRBJ2-1; 9 bases match TRBD1. Germline CDR1 is LNHDA and CDR2 is SQIVND (reference sequence). Losses at the gene ends were 4 bases for V and 7 bases for J; bases not matched to a gene: 14. The CDR3 is 17 residues long. CDR3 sequence (DNA): TGTGCCAGTAGTAGAAAGGGGACAGGGAGTAGTCGGAATGAGCAGTTCTTC. The encoded protein is CASSRKGTGSSRNEQFF.

The rearrangement uses TRBV15 and TRBJ2-2; TRBD2 matches 9 bases. Trimming cost V 3 bases and J 2 bases; bases outside gene matches: 7. The CDR3 totals 17 residues. From germline, CDR1 is LNHNV and CDR2 YYDKDF (reference sequence). CDR3 sequence reads: CATSRFRTSVNTGELFF. CDR3 DNA sequence: TGTGCCACCAGCAGGTTTAGGACTAGCGTTAACACCGGGGAGCTGTTTTTT.

The chain uses TRBV19 and TRBJ2-5; a weak D match, TRBD2 (6 bases). V was shortened by 5 bases and J by 2 bases, with 9 bases between the two germline ends. CDR1 is LNHDA, CDR2 SQIVND, per germline (reference sequence). This CDR3 is 13 amino acids long. CDR3: CASSSSGQETQYF. The CDR3 bases are TGTGCCAGTAGTTCAAGCGGGCAAGAGACCCAGTACTTC.

The J gene is TRBJ2-2, the V gene TRBV4-1; 9 bases align to TRBD2. Germline CDR1 reads MGHRA; CDR2 reads YSYEKL. V lost 0 bases, J lost 7 bases, and 6 bases stayed unmatched. The CDR3 is made up of 16 amino acids. CDR3 DNA sequence: TGCGCCAGCAGCCAAGAACGCGGGAGGGCCTTCGGGGAGCTGTTTTTT. Encoded protein: CASSQERGRAFGELFF.

The chain carries TRBV5-1 and TRBJ2-3; 9 nucleotides agree with TRBD2. The CDR3 runs 16 residues. Germline V gene data show CDR1 as SGHRS and CDR2 as YFSETQ. V lost 3 bases and J lost 0; bases outside the gene matches: 5. Here the CDR3 reads CASSSTTSGSTDTQYF. The CDR3 region has the DNA TGCGCCAGCAGCTCCACTACTAGCGGGAGCACAGATACGCAGTATTTT.

The chain is built from TRBV28 and TRBJ2-5, with a possible D match to TRBD2 (5 bases). The CDR3 contains 18 residues. Looked up from germline, CDR1 is MDHEN and CDR2 is SYDVKM. Trimming removed 3 bases from V and 0 bases from J, with 20 bases in between. CDR3 DNA: TGTGCCAGCAGTTTTCCCACTAAGGTACGAGGGTACCAAGAGACCCAGTACTTC. Protein sequence: CASSFPTKVRGYQETQYF. Drawing the rest from reference TRBV28 and TRBJ2-5, the complete variable domain is DVKVTQSSRYLVKRTGEKVFLECVQDMDHENMFWYRQDPGLGLRLIYFSYDVKMKEKGDIPEGYSVSREKKERFSLILESASTNQTSMYLCASSFPTKVRGYQETQYFGPGTRLLVL.

The genes are TRBV9 and TRBJ2-7; TRBD2 matches 7 bases. The germline V gene has CDR1 SGDLS and CDR2 YYNGEE. This CDR3 is built from 14 residues. The J segment lost 1 base and the V segment lost 5 bases, leaving 6 bases of the junction unmatched. DNA of the CDR3: TGTGCCAGCAGTCCAGCGGGATCTTCCTACGAGCAGTACTTC. Translated: CASSPAGSSYEQYF.